This T cell receptor (beta chain) was captured in a study of identical twins. A single record per CDR3 protein comes from TCRdb applying MiXCR to the 5' RACE reads. Of 690,000 or so distinct CDR3 sequences in the sample, 8.5% to 9% were seen once. These data were also reused for a study on yellow fever vaccine responses in identical twins.

This clonotype was obtained from a young woman in good health. Sequenced sample: PBMCs.

The CDR3 loop is CASSFVAGAYEQYF. In DNA, the CDR3 is TGTGCCAGCAGCTTCGTGGCGGGGGCATACGAGCAGTACTTC. The chain links TRBV7-8 to TRBJ2-7, with D maybe TRBD2 (7 bases). This CDR3 spans 14 amino acids. V lost 3 bases and J 4 bases, leaving 13 bases between the germline ends. Germline CDR1 is SGHVS and CDR2 is FQNEAQ.